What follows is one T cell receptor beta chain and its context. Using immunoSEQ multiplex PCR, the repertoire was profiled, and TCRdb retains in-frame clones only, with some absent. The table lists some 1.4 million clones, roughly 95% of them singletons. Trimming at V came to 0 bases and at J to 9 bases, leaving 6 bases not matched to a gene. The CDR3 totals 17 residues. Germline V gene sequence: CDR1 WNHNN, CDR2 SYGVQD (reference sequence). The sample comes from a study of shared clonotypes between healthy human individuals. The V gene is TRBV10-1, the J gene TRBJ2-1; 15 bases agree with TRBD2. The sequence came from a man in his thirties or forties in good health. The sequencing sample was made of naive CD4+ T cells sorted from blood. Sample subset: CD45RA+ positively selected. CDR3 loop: CASSESFGLAGGSEQFF. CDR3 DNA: TGCGCCAGCAGTGAGTCGTTCGGACTAGCGGGAGGGTCTGAGCAGTTCTTC.